This T cell receptor beta chain was captured by sequencing in a study of T cells in localized non-small cell lung cancer. Notes on the study in general: Heterogeneity cannot be ruled out, as sequencing used one tumor region only. Within adjacent lung there appeared a median approximately 58 of the top 100 tumor clones. Greater T cell density in blood accompanied longer overall survival.

Germline CDR1 reads SGHNT; CDR2 reads YENEEA. The CDR3 is 14 residues long. The V segment lost 4 bases and the J segment 7 bases; nucleotides outside the gene matches: 10. Lung adjacent to the tumor, free of atypia, was sampled at least 2 cm from its margin. The assay was immunoSEQ multiplex PCR, and TCRdb's table has in-frame clones only and misses some. The sample lists under 1,200 clones; around a third were seen once. This clone is medium-sized in the sample. Its antigen is not identified. The receptor's source is a female donor older than 55 with stage I lung adenocarcinoma. The V call is TRBV11-3, the J call TRBJ2-7, with TRBD1 matching 7 bases. Here the sequenced sample was normal lung tissue next to the tumor, taken before any cancer treatment. The chain's CDR3 is CASSSLGDSREQYF. The CDR3 DNA follows: TGTGCCAGCAGCTCCCTGGGGGACAGCCGTGAGCAGTACTTC.